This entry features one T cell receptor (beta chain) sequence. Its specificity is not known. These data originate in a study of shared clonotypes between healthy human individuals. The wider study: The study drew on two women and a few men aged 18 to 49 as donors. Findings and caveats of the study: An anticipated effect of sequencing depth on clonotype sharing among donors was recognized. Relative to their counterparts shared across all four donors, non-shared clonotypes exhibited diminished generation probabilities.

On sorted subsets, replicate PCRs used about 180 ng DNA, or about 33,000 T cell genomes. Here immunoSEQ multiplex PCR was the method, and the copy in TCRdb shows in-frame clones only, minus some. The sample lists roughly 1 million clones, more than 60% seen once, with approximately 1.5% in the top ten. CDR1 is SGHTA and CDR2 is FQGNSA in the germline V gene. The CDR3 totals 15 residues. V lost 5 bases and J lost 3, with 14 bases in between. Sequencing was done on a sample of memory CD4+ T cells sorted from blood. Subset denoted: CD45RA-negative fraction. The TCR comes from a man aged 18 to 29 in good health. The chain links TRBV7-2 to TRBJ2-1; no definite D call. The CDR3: CASSPTPRGYNEQFF. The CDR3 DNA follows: TGTGCCAGCAGCCCCACCCCGCGAGGCTACAATGAGCAGTTCTTC.